This is a list of T cell receptor beta chains from one sample in a study of blood T cell repertoires in COVID-19. This table comes from immunoSEQ multiplex PCR, and its TCRdb copy is limited to in-frame clones, with some not included. The profile shows roughly 140,000 clones, approximately 80% of them singletons. The sequencing sample was made of peripheral blood. The receptors were gathered from an elderly woman in a cohort sampled during active or convalescent COVID-19. CDR3s include the opening cysteine and the closing phenylalanine or tryptophan. A D gene is named only where the DNA matches it firmly. Clone size is stated in some rows and not others, as once, few, many or a class when expanded.

J gene: TRBJ2-7
V gene: TRBV11-3
D gene: TRBD1
clone size: -
CDR3 protein: CASSASQGGEQYF
CDR3 DNA: TGTGCCAGCAGCGCCTCACAGGGGGGCGAGCAGTACTTC

J gene: TRBJ2-3
V gene: TRBV12-5
D gene: TRBD2
clone size: -
CDR3 protein: CASGLAGSKLGGFTDTQYF
CDR3 DNA: TGTGCTAGTGGTTTGGCAGGGTCTAAGTTGGGGGGGTTCACAGATACGCAGTATTTT

J gene: TRBJ2-7
V gene: TRBV4-1
D gene: TRBD1
clone size: -
CDR3 protein: CASSPQDVGTGSSYEQYF
CDR3 DNA: TGCGCCAGCAGCCCCCAAGATGTTGGGACAGGAAGTTCCTACGAGCAGTACTTC

J gene: TRBJ1-4
V gene: TRBV6-5
D gene: TRBD1
clone size: -
CDR3 protein: CASSWDRSSEKLFF
CDR3 DNA: TGTGCCAGCAGTTGGGACAGGTCAAGTGAAAAACTGTTTTTT

J gene: TRBJ1-2
V gene: TRBV28
D gene: -
clone size: -
CDR3 protein: CASSLQGGNYGFTF
CDR3 DNA: TGTGCCAGCAGTTTACAGGGCGGGAACTATGGCTTCACCTTC

J gene: TRBJ2-1
V gene: TRBV23-1
D gene: TRBD2
clone size: -
CDR3 protein: CASIPWEGARFFNEQFF
CDR3 DNA: TGCGCCAGCATTCCTTGGGAGGGAGCCCGATTCTTCAATGAGCAGTTCTTC

J gene: TRBJ1-5
V gene: TRBV19
D gene: TRBD1
clone size: -
CDR3 protein: CASRQGDQPQHF
CDR3 DNA: TGTGCCAGTAGGCAGGGGGATCAGCCCCAGCATTTT

J gene: TRBJ1-1
V gene: TRBV5-5
D gene: -
clone size: -
CDR3 protein: CASSLSWNTEAFF
CDR3 DNA: TGTGCCAGCAGCTTGTCCTGGAACACTGAAGCTTTCTTT

J gene: TRBJ1-2
V gene: TRBV7-9
D gene: TRBD1
clone size: -
CDR3 protein: CASSLGGLGQGYGYTF
CDR3 DNA: TGTGCCAGCAGCTTAGGAGGGTTAGGACAGGGGTATGGCTACACCTTC

J gene: TRBJ2-5
V gene: TRBV5-1
D gene: TRBD2
clone size: once
CDR3 protein: CASRSGLAAQETQYF
CDR3 DNA: TGCGCCAGCAGATCGGGACTAGCGGCACAAGAGACCCAGTACTTC

J gene: TRBJ2-2
V gene: TRBV5-1
D gene: -
clone size: once
CDR3 protein: CASSFPDSNTGELFF
CDR3 DNA: TGCGCCAGCAGCTTTCCCGATAGCAACACCGGGGAGCTGTTTTTT

J gene: TRBJ2-5
V gene: TRBV7-2
D gene: TRBD2
clone size: once
CDR3 protein: CASSLASGGRSETQYF
CDR3 DNA: TGTGCCAGCAGCTTAGCTAGCGGGGGGCGCTCAGAGACCCAGTACTTC

J gene: TRBJ1-5
V gene: TRBV28
D gene: -
clone size: -
CDR3 protein: CASSLGGLSSNQPQHF
CDR3 DNA: TGTGCCAGCAGTTTAGGTGGGCTGAGTAGCAATCAGCCCCAGCATTTT

J gene: TRBJ2-3
V gene: TRBV2
D gene: TRBD2
clone size: -
CDR3 protein: CASTVGGASTDTQYF
CDR3 DNA: TGTGCCAGCACCGTCGGGGGGGCTAGCACAGATACGCAGTATTTT

J gene: TRBJ1-4
V gene: TRBV5-1
D gene: TRBD1
clone size: -
CDR3 protein: CASSLGDRNNEKLFF
CDR3 DNA: TGCGCCAGCAGCTTGGGGGACAGAAATAATGAAAAACTGTTTTTT

J gene: TRBJ2-2
V gene: TRBV28
D gene: TRBD2
clone size: -
CDR3 protein: CASSKTLAGGPYGELFF
CDR3 DNA: TGTGCCAGCAGTAAAACCCTAGCGGGGGGGCCTTACGGGGAGCTGTTTTTT

J gene: TRBJ2-5
V gene: TRBV19
D gene: TRBD2
clone size: -
CDR3 protein: CASSWTSGTQYF
CDR3 DNA: TGTGCCAGTAGTTGGACTAGCGGGACCCAGTACTTC

J gene: TRBJ1-2
V gene: TRBV5-6
D gene: TRBD1
clone size: -
CDR3 protein: CASSFLRDSGYTF
CDR3 DNA: TGTGCCAGCAGCTTCTTAAGGGACAGTGGCTACACCTTC

J gene: TRBJ1-6
V gene: TRBV5-1
D gene: TRBD1
clone size: once
CDR3 protein: CASSWGTGGSPLHF
CDR3 DNA: TGCGCCAGCAGCTGGGGGACAGGGGGGTCACCCCTCCACTTT

J gene: TRBJ2-3
V gene: TRBV7-3
D gene: -
clone size: once
CDR3 protein: CASSFGQGITSTDTQYF
CDR3 DNA: TGTGCCAGCAGCTTTGGTCAGGGGATCACCAGCACAGATACGCAGTATTTT

J gene: TRBJ1-1
V gene: TRBV6-1
D gene: -
clone size: -
CDR3 protein: CASSERWWGHTEAFF
CDR3 DNA: TGTGCCAGCAGTGAAAGGTGGTGGGGGCACACTGAAGCTTTCTTT

J gene: TRBJ1-2
V gene: TRBV6-4
D gene: -
clone size: -
CDR3 protein: CASSGRPGIGGYTF
CDR3 DNA: TGTGCCAGCAGTGGTCGGCCAGGTATAGGTGGCTACACCTTC

J gene: TRBJ1-4
V gene: TRBV5-6
D gene: -
clone size: -
CDR3 protein: CASSSLGEQTSDEKLFF
CDR3 DNA: TGTGCCAGCAGCTCCCTGGGCGAGCAGACAAGTGATGAAAAACTGTTTTTT

J gene: TRBJ1-5
V gene: TRBV24-1
D gene: TRBD1
clone size: -
CDR3 protein: CATPRTGGACSNQPQHF
CDR3 DNA: TGTGCCACCCCCCGGACAGGGGGAGCGTGTAGCAATCAGCCCCAGCATTTT

J gene: TRBJ1-1
V gene: TRBV12-3/TRBV12-4
D gene: TRBD1
clone size: -
CDR3 protein: CASSYRGIKAFF
CDR3 DNA: TGTGCCAGCAGTTACAGGGGTATTAAAGCTTTCTTT

J gene: TRBJ1-2
V gene: TRBV20-1
D gene: TRBD1
clone size: -
CDR3 protein: CSASRDRAYGYTF
CDR3 DNA: TGCAGTGCTAGTAGGGACAGAGCGTATGGCTACACCTTC

J gene: TRBJ2-5
V gene: TRBV24-1
D gene: TRBD2
clone size: -
CDR3 protein: CATSDPGTSGPQETQYF
CDR3 DNA: TGTGCCACCAGTGACCCAGGGACTAGCGGACCACAAGAGACCCAGTACTTC